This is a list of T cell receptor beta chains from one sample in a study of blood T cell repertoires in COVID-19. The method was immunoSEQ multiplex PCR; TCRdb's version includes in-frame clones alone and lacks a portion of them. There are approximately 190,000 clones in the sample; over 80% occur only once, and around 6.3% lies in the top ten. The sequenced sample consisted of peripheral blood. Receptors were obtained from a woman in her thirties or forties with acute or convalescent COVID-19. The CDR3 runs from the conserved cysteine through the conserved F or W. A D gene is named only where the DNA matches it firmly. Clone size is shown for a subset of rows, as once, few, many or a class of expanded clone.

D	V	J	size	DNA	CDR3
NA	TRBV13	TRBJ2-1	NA	TGTGCCAGCAGCCCAGTGCGGGGCTCCTACAATGAGCAGTTCTTC	CASSPVRGSYNEQFF
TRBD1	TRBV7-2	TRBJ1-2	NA	TGTGCCAGCAGTCACCAGGGGGCCTATGGCTACACCTTC	CASSHQGAYGYTF
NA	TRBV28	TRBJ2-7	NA	TGTGCCAGCAGTTCTTACCCTCAGGGCAACGAGCAGTACTTC	CASSSYPQGNEQYF
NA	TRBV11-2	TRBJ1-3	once	TGTGCCAGCAGCTTGGCGGGTCCTGGAAACACCATATATTTT	CASSLAGPGNTIYF
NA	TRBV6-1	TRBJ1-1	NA	TGTGCCAGCAGTGAAATACAACAGTGGAACACTGAAGCTTTCTTT	CASSEIQQWNTEAFF
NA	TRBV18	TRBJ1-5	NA	TGTGCCAGCTCGCCAAGTTCCACAGGTATCAGCGAGGAAGCCCAGCATTTT	CASSPSSTGISEEAQHF
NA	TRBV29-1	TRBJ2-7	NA	TGCAGCGTTGGGGGAGGGGGTTACGAGCAGTACTTC	CSVGGGGYEQYF
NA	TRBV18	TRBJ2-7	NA	TGTGCCAGCTCACCACCATCTCGTCTAGCAGGGGCGGGCGAGCAGTACTTC	CASSPPSRLAGAGEQYF
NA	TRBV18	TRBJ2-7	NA	TGTGCCAGCTCACCTCGCAGGGGAGAGGACGAGCAGTACTTC	CASSPRRGEDEQYF
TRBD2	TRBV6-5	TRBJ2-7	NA	TGTGCCAGCAGCCGAACTAGCGGGACAAACGAGCAGTACTTC	CASSRTSGTNEQYF
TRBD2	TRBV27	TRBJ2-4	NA	TGTGCCAGCGGCACTAGCGGGGGGTTTTCCATTCAGTACTTC	CASGTSGGFSIQYF
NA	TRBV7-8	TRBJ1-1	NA	TGTGCCAGCAGCCTTGACAGGAACACTGAAGCTTTCTTT	CASSLDRNTEAFF
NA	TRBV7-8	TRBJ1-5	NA	TGTGCCAGCAGCTTAGAGGGGGGAGGGCCCTGGCAGCCCCAGCATTTT	CASSLEGGGPWQPQHF
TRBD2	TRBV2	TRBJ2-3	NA	TGTGCCAGCAGTGGGACTAGCGGGGGTGTACGATCCACAGATACGCAGTATTTT	CASSGTSGGVRSTDTQYF
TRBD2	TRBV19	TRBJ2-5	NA	TGTGCCAGTAAGCGAGCGGGAGGGGGGTACGGAGAGACCCAGTACTTC	CASKRAGGGYGETQYF
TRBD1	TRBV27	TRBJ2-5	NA	TGTGCCAGCAGTCCAGGACAGGGTGGGGCCCAAGAGACCCAGTACTTC	CASSPGQGGAQETQYF
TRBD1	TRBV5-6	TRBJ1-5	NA	TGTGCCAGCAGCTTGTTTGGAGACAGGGGGTTCGGGCAGCCCCAGCATTTT	CASSLFGDRGFGQPQHF
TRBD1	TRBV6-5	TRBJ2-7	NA	TGTGCCAGCAGAGGGACAGGGGCTGCCTACGAGCAGTACTTC	CASRGTGAAYEQYF
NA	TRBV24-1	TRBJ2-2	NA	TGTGCCACCAGGCGGGACACCGGGGAGCTGTTTTTT	CATRRDTGELFF
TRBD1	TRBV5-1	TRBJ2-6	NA	TGCGCCAGCAGTTTTCTTGGAGGGACAGGGTCTTTTATGGCGTCAGGGGCCAACGTCCTGACTTTC	CASSFLGGTGSFMASGANVLTF
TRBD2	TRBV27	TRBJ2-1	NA	TGTGCCAGCAGTTTATCGGGGCTAGCGGGAGGGCCAAGTTATAATGAGCAGTTCTTC	CASSLSGLAGGPSYNEQFF
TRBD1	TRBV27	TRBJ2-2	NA	TGTGCCAGCAGTCAAGACAGGGGATTGGGAACCGGGGAGCTGTTTTTT	CASSQDRGLGTGELFF
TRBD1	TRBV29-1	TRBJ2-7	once	TGCAGCGTTGAAGCCCCAGGGGGACAGGGGTTCGGGTACTACGAGCAGTACTTC	CSVEAPGGQGFGYYEQYF
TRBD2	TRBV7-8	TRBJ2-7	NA	TGTGCCAGCGGACTAGGGTACGAGCAGTACTTC	CASGLGYEQYF
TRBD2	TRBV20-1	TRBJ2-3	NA	TGCAGTGCTAGTTCAGCGGGGGGGAGCACAGATACGCAGTATTTT	CSASSAGGSTDTQYF
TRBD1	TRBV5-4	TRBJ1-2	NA	TGTGCCAGCAGCTTAGGGACAGGGTGGAGGGTTGGCTACACCTTC	CASSLGTGWRVGYTF
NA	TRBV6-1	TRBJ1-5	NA	TGTGCCAGTGGGATACGACAGGTGGGTAATCAGCCCCAGCATTTT	CASGIRQVGNQPQHF
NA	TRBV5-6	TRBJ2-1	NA	TGTGCCAGCAGCTTTAGAGACAGCTCCTACAATGAGCAGTTCTTC	CASSFRDSSYNEQFF
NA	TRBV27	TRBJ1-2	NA	TGTGCCAGCGGATTCCCCCTCAGGGAGGCAAGTCAGGGCTACACCTTC	CASGFPLREASQGYTF
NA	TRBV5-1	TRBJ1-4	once	TGCGCCAGCAGCCCCCAGGCAGCAACTAATGAAAAACTGTTTTTT	CASSPQAATNEKLFF
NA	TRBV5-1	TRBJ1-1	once	TGCGCCAGCAGCTTGAATGACCCCGGAGGAGATGAAGCTTTCTTT	CASSLNDPGGDEAFF
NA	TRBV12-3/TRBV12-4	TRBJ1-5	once	TGTGCCAGCAGTTTGGGCGGAGGCCAGCCCCAGCATTTT	CASSLGGGQPQHF
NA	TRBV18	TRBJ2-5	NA	TGTGCCAGCTCACCGCGACAGGACCAAGAGACCCAGTACTTC	CASSPRQDQETQYF
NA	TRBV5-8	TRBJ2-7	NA	TGTGCCAGCAGCCTCCACAGAAAGAACGAGCAGTACTTC	CASSLHRKNEQYF
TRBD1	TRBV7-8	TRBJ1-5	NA	TGTGCCAGCAGCTCAAGGGACAGGGGGCTTCAGCCCCAGCATTTT	CASSSRDRGLQPQHF
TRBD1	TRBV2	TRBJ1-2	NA	TGTGCCAGCGGTGACAACAGGGGCTATGGCTACACCTTC	CASGDNRGYGYTF
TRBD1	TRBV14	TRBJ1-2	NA	TGTGCCAGCAGCCAAGCACAGGGGGCTGGAGGCTACACCTTC	CASSQAQGAGGYTF
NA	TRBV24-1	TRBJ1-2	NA	TGTGCCACCAGTGCCGGACAGAACCATGGCTACACCTTC	CATSAGQNHGYTF
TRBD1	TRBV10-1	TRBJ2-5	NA	TGCGCCAGCAGCGGGACAGGCCAAGAGACCCAGTACTTC	CASSGTGQETQYF
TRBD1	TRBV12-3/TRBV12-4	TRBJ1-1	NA	TGTGCCAGCAGACACAGGGGGAGGACTGAAGCTTTCTTT	CASRHRGRTEAFF
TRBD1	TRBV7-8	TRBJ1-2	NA	TGTGCCAGCAGCTTAGCAAACCGGGACAGTATATTGTATGGCTACACCTTC	CASSLANRDSILYGYTF
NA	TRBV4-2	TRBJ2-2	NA	TGTGCCAGCCAGAACACCGGGGAGCTGTTTTTT	CASQNTGELFF